This paragraph reports one T cell receptor (beta chain). Its antigen remains unidentified. Each PCR replicate from the sorted subsets contained roughly 210 ng DNA, which is 25,000 to 30,000 T cell genomes. Profiling relied on immunoSEQ multiplex PCR, and the TCRdb table lists in-frame clones only, not all of them. Of about 2.4 million clones listed, roughly nine tenths are singletons. Naive CD45RA+ and memory CD45RA-negative subsets were split from CD4+ cells. The sample belongs to a study of shared clonotypes between healthy human individuals. Study results and limitations: Against clonotypes common to all four donors, non-shared ones had lower generation probabilities.

The TCR sequence derives from a young man in good health. Input material: naive CD4+ T cells sorted from blood. As to subset: CD45RA+ positively selected.

The CDR3 DNA is TGTGCCAGCAGCCAAGGACGGGCGGCTGAAGCTTTCTTT. Translating it yields CASSQGRAAEAFF. The rearrangement joins TRBV5-6 to TRBJ1-1, with D uncertain. Trimming removed 4 bases at V and 6 bases at J, with 13 bases between. The CDR3 is 13 amino acids. The V gene's germline CDR1 is SGHDT and CDR2 YYEEEE. The full variable domain, in which reference TRBV5-6 and TRBJ1-1 provide the parts outside the CDR3, is DAGVTQSPTHLIKTRGQQVTLRCSPKSGHDTVSWYQQALGQGPQFIFQYYEEEERQRGNFPDRFSGHQFPNYSSELNVNALLLGDSALYLCASSQGRAAEAFFGQGTRLTVV.